A selection of T cell receptor beta chains follows, all from one sample in a study of CD8 T cells in Susac syndrome. TCRdb re-derived calls from the immunoSEQ multiplex PCR reads in MiXCR, one entry per CDR3 protein. The sample lists around 200,000 distinct CDR3 sequences, more than 85% occurring once. Material: CD8+ T cells from PBMCs. The origin of the receptors is a human donor with multiple sclerosis. CDR3s include the opening cysteine and the closing phenylalanine or tryptophan. A D gene is named only where the DNA matches it firmly. Clone size is not always given. Where it is, it says once, few, many or a class for expanded clones.

j_call | v_call | clone_size | d_call | cdr3_nt | cdr3_aa
TRBJ1-2 | TRBV9 | . | . | TGTGCCAGCAGCCCCCAGGGGATCTATGGCTACACCTTC | CASSPQGIYGYTF
TRBJ2-1 | TRBV4-2 | . | TRBD2 | TGTGCCAGCAGCCAAGCCGGACTAGCGGGGGATTACAATGAGCAGTTCTTC | CASSQAGLAGDYNEQFF
TRBJ1-2 | TRBV2 | . | . | TGTGCCAGCAGTGAAGACTGGCCGCCCCTCAACTATGGCTACACCTTC | CASSEDWPPLNYGYTF
TRBJ1-3 | TRBV21-1 | . | . | TGTGCCAGCAGCAAAACGGAATCCCCCGGAGGGGACACCATATATTTT | CASSKTESPGGDTIYF
TRBJ1-2 | TRBV2 | . | . | TGTGCCAGCAGTGAATTTCGGCAGGGCTATGGCTACACCTTC | CASSEFRQGYGYTF
TRBJ1-1 | TRBV5-6 | once | TRBD1 | TGTGCCAGCAGCTGGGGACAGGGGGCGACTGAAGCTTTCTTT | CASSWGQGATEAFF
TRBJ2-7 | TRBV29-1 | . | . | TGCAGCGTCACGGGCAGAAACTACGAGCAGTACTTC | CSVTGRNYEQYF
TRBJ2-1 | TRBV6-6 | . | . | TGTGCCAGCAGTTACACTGGGGACTCCTACAATGAGCAGTTCTTC | CASSYTGDSYNEQFF
TRBJ2-3 | TRBV5-1 | once | TRBD2 | TGCGCCAGCAGCTTGGAAGGTGCGGGAGCGCAGTATTTT | CASSLEGAGAQYF
TRBJ2-1 | TRBV4-1 | . | . | TGCGCCAGCAGCCAAGATGCGGTCCAGAGCTCCTACAATGAGCAGTTCTTC | CASSQDAVQSSYNEQFF
TRBJ1-1 | TRBV2 | . | TRBD1 | TGTGCCAGCCGTCCACAGGGGGCGGCTGAAGCTTTCTTT | CASRPQGAAEAFF
TRBJ2-2 | TRBV4-2 | . | TRBD2 | TGTGCCAGCAGCCCTGTCTCGGGACTAGCGGGAGCCCCCGGGGAGCTGTTTTTT | CASSPVSGLAGAPGELFF
TRBJ2-1 | TRBV7-2 | once | TRBD2 | TGTGCCAGCAGCTTAGTCGCGGGAGGAAGCAATGAGCAGTTCTTC | CASSLVAGGSNEQFF
TRBJ1-2 | TRBV14 | . | . | TGTGCCAGCAGCCAGGGCAGTGGAGTTGGCTACACCTTC | CASSQGSGVGYTF
TRBJ2-3 | TRBV12-3/TRBV12-4 | . | TRBD2 | TGTGCCAGCAATTTAGTGGGACTAGCGGCCTCCACAGATACGCAGTATTTT | CASNLVGLAASTDTQYF
TRBJ2-6 | TRBV9 | once | TRBD1 | TGTGCCAGCAGCGACAGGGGGCCTCTCTCTGGGGCCAACGTCCTGACTTTC | CASSDRGPLSGANVLTF
TRBJ1-1 | TRBV19 | . | TRBD1 | TGTGCCAGTAGTACCCCGCAGTTGACAGGGAGACCTGAAGCTTTCTTT | CASSTPQLTGRPEAFF
TRBJ1-5 | TRBV19 | . | TRBD1 | TGTGCCAGTAGTCCATTTGGGGGACAGGGGATTCAGCCCCAGCATTTT | CASSPFGGQGIQPQHF
TRBJ2-1 | TRBV7-3 | . | TRBD2 | TGTGCCAGCAGCAAACCTCCGGGGGGGGAGCAGTTCTTC | CASSKPPGGEQFF
TRBJ1-5 | TRBV12-3/TRBV12-4 | few | . | TGTGCCAGCAGTCTTGGACGGTTCAATCAGCCCCAGCATTTT | CASSLGRFNQPQHF
TRBJ2-1 | TRBV7-9 | few | . | TGTGCCAGCAGTTTTGCCAATGAGCAGTTCTTC | CASSFANEQFF
TRBJ1-1 | TRBV30 | . | . | TGTGCCTTCTCAGACGAATACACTGAAGCTTTCTTT | CAFSDEYTEAFF
TRBJ2-7 | TRBV15 | once | . | TGTGCCACCAGCCCCCAACCAAGATACGAGCAGTACTTC | CATSPQPRYEQYF
TRBJ2-1 | TRBV25-1 | . | . | TGTGCCAGCACAGGGTCCCCCTACAATGAGCAGTTCTTC | CASTGSPYNEQFF
TRBJ2-5 | TRBV11-2 | . | TRBD2 | TGTGCCAGCAGCTTAGCAGCGGGGGGGCGAGAGACCCAGTACTTC | CASSLAAGGRETQYF
TRBJ2-7 | TRBV9 | . | . | TGTGCCAGCAGCGTAGGCAGGGGGTTAGCGGACGAGCAGTACTTC | CASSVGRGLADEQYF
TRBJ2-1 | TRBV24-1 | . | . | TGTGCCACCAGTTTGACAGACAATGAGCAGTTCTTC | CATSLTDNEQFF